The source of this TCR beta chain is a study of CD8+ T cells in alopecia areata. This clone appeared once. After removal of 7 bases from V and 1 base from J, the junction contained 6 bases not matched to a gene. Germline V CDR1 and CDR2: MGHDK, SYGVNS. The CDR3 runs to 14 residues. Investigators sorted PBMCs to obtain both CD4+ and CD8+ T cells. RNA extraction was followed by reverse transcription into cDNA, which acted as the sequencing template. Some clones are missing from TCRdb's copy, which holds only in-frame ones; the method was immunoSEQ multiplex PCR. The data show a few hundred thousand clones, with roughly three fifths seen just once and nearly 5% held by the top ten.

This TCR derives from a human donor in good health. V and J are TRBV25-1 and TRBJ1-1; 7 bases are shared with TRBD1. Sample: CD8+ T cells sorted from blood. As DNA, the CDR3 is TGTGCCAGCACTCGACAGGGTGGGAACACTGAAGCTTTCTTT. Amino acid sequence: CASTRQGGNTEAFF.